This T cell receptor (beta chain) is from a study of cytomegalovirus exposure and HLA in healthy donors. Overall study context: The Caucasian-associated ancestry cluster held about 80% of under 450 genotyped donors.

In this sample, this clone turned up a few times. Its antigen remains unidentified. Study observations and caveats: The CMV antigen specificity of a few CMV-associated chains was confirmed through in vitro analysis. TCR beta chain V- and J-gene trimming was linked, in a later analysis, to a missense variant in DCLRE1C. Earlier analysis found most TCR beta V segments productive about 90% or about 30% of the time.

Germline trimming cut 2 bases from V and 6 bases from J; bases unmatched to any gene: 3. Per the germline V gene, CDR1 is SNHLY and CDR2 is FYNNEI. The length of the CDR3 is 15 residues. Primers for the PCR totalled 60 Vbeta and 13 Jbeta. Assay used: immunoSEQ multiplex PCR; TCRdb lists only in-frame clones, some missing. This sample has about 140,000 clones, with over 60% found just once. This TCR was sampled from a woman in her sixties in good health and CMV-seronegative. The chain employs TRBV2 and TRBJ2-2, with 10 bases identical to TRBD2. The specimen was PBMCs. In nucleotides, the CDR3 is TGTGCCAGCAGTGAAATTACTAGCGGGGCCGGGGAGCTGTTTTTT. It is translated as CASSEITSGAGELFF.